This entry lists 19 T cell receptor beta chains sequenced from one sample in a study of T cells in Graves' hyperthyroidism and ophthalmopathy. It was RNA transcripts that yielded the amplified TCR beta CDR3 regions. TCR CDR3 underwent first-round RT-PCR with the HTBI primer set. MiXCR, applied by TCRdb to the multiplex PCR reads, yields one record per CDR3 protein. Of around 800,000 distinct CDR3 sequences listed, 38% are singletons. The sequenced sample was blood. The receptors shown here come from a man between 18 and 35 years old with Graves' hyperthyroidism.

The chain is built from TRBV7-2 and TRBJ1-1; 7 bases line up with TRBD1. CDR1 is SGHTA and CDR2 is FQGNSA in the germline V gene. The V gene end was trimmed by 3 bases and the J gene end by 4 bases; junction bases not matched to a gene: 5. The CDR3 extends over 14 amino acids. CDR3 loop: CASSFRSGGTEAFF. CDR3 sequence (DNA): TGTGCCAGCAGCTTTCGATCAGGGGGCACTGAAGCTTTCTTT.

The V and J genes are TRBV5-1 and TRBJ1-2, with TRBD1 matching over 10 bases. Germline CDR1 and CDR2: SGHRS and YFSETQ. V trimming: 4 bases; J trimming: 1 base; junction bases outside the gene matches: 10. The CDR3 spans 17 residues. This CDR3 reads CASSPPPGTGVNYGYTF. The DNA for the CDR3 is TGCGCCAGCAGCCCACCACCCGGGACAGGGGTTAACTATGGCTACACCTTC.

This clonotype was found a few times. The chain carries TRBV4-1 and TRBJ2-5; unclear D gene. Germline V gene lookup returns CDR1 MGHRA and CDR2 YSYEKL. This CDR3 comprises 14 residues. V lost 3 bases to trimming and J lost 4 bases, with 12 bases between them. The CDR3 protein is CASSQGRNGETQYF. Here the CDR3 DNA reads TGCGCCAGCAGCCAGGGAAGGAATGGAGAGACCCAGTACTTC.

In this sample, this clonotype turned up a few times. The V gene is TRBV9, the J gene TRBJ2-6; 8 bases are shared with TRBD1. Germline V gene sequence: CDR1 SGDLS, CDR2 YYNGEE. Trimming took 7 bases from V and 2 from J; bases not matched to a gene: 8. This CDR3 is built from 16 residues. CDR3 in amino acids: CASARQGSPGANVLTF. The CDR3, as DNA: TGTGCCAGCGCGAGACAGGGGTCCCCTGGGGCCAACGTCCTGACTTTC.

There are many counts of this clonotype. The V gene is TRBV9, the J gene TRBJ1-5; maybe TRBD1 (5 bases). There are 15 residues in the CDR3. The V gene lost 0 bases and the J gene lost 3 bases, with 10 bases spanning the gap. Germline-derived CDR1 and CDR2 are SGDLS and YYNGEE. CDR3 nucleotides: TGTGCCAGCAGCGTAGGCGGGGGAGTCAATCAGCCCCAGCATTTT. Its translation: CASSVGGGVNQPQHF.

This clonotype has more than one count but fewer than ten. The gene calls are TRBV19 and TRBJ1-1, with 7 bases identical to TRBD1. In germline, CDR1 is LNHDA, CDR2 SQIVND (reference sequence). Losses at the gene ends were 0 bases for V and 4 bases for J; bases not matched to a gene: 2. This CDR3 has 14 residues. CDR3: CASSIEEGATEAFF. In DNA form, the CDR3 reads TGTGCCAGTAGTATAGAAGAGGGGGCCACTGAAGCTTTCTTT. Variable domain in full (rest from reference TRBV19 and TRBJ1-1): DGGITQSPKYLFRKEGQNVTLSCEQNLNHDAMYWYRQDPGQGLRLIYYSQIVNDFQKGDIAEGYSVSREKKESFPLTVTSAQKNPTAFYLCASSIEEGATEAFFGQGTRLTVV.

Remarks on this clonotype: Germline and junction disagree at one end, which may indicate a read error. The V gene is TRBV5-1, the J gene TRBJ2-7; tentatively, D is TRBD1 or TRBD2 (5 bases each). The germline V gene has CDR1 SGHRS and CDR2 YFSETQ. The CDR3 covers 16 residues. The DNA of the CDR3 is TGTGCCAGCAGTCTCGACAGAACGAGGGCGGGCTACGAGCAGTACTTC. Translated, it gives CASSLDRTRAGYEQYF.

In this sample, this clonotype turned up a few times. V usage is TRBV12-3 or TRBV12-4 and J usage is TRBJ2-7; D ambiguous. Trimming stripped 1 base from V and 2 bases from J, with 6 bases between. The CDR3 is 13 residues long. The CDR3 sequence: CASSLGWAYEQYF. CDR3 DNA: TGTGCCAGCAGTTTAGGATGGGCCTACGAGCAGTACTTC.

This clonotype appeared many times. The chain carries TRBV7-3 and TRBJ1-1; possible D gene TRBD1, 5 bases. The germline CDR1 and CDR2 sequences are SGHTA and FQGTGA. Trimming left V 10 bases short and J 2 bases short, with 14 bases between. CDR3 length equals 13 residues. This CDR3 reads CATSEGHNTEAFF. The CDR3 coding sequence is TGTGCCACCTCCGAGGGGCATAACACTGAAGCTTTCTTT. The whole variable domain, filled in from reference TRBV7-3 and TRBJ1-1, reads GAGVSQTPSNKVTEKGKYVELRCDPISGHTALYWYRQSLGQGPEFLIYFQGTGAADDSGLPNDRFFAVRPEGSVSTLKIQRTERGDSAVYLCATSEGHNTEAFFGQGTRLTVV.

The chain recombines TRBV9 with TRBJ1-4, with 10 bases lining up with TRBD1. Germline CDR1 reads SGDLS; CDR2 reads YYNGEE. This CDR3 region has 16 residues. J gave up 5 bases and V 2 bases, and 6 bases lay outside the gene matches. CDR3 sequence (DNA): TGTGCCAGCAGCGTCGGGACAGGGGTTGGCAATGAAAAACTGTTTTTT. Translation gives CASSVGTGVGNEKLFF.

This clonotype was found many times. The J gene is TRBJ1-3, the V gene TRBV2; possible D gene TRBD1, 5 bases. Germline V gene sequence: CDR1 SNHLY, CDR2 FYNNEI. The CDR3 totals 15 residues. V lost 5 bases and J lost 1, with 12 bases in between. CDR3 sequence: CASSYAGLSGNTIYF. Here the CDR3 DNA reads TGTGCCAGCAGTTACGCGGGACTTTCTGGAAACACCATATATTTT.

The chain joins TRBV2 to TRBJ2-3; D is unresolved. Per the germline V gene, CDR1 is SNHLY and CDR2 is FYNNEI. This CDR3 is built from 14 residues. V was trimmed by 2 bases and J by 2 bases, leaving 8 bases between them. The CDR3: CASSERALTDTQYF. CDR3 nucleotides: TGTGCCAGCAGTGAACGGGCTCTCACAGATACGCAGTATTTT.

The chain combines TRBV7-2 with TRBJ2-2; unclear D gene. Germline V gene sequence: CDR1 SGHTA, CDR2 FQGNSA. Trimming removed 2 bases at V and 4 bases at J, with 8 bases between. The CDR3 sequence is 14 residues long. The CDR3 loop is CASSLQDPTGELFF. The CDR3 DNA sequence: TGTGCCAGCAGCTTACAGGATCCCACCGGGGAGCTGTTTTTT.

Ten or more counts support this clonotype. The V gene is TRBV29-1, the J gene TRBJ1-1, with D uncertain. CDR3 size: 11 residues. The V gene's germline CDR1 is SQVTM and CDR2 ANQGSEA. Trimming shortened V by 8 bases and J by 8 bases, and 15 bases separated the two germline ends. The CDR3 reads CSSLEATEAFF. As DNA, the CDR3 is TGCAGCTCTTTAGAGGCCACCGAAGCTTTCTTT.

In this sample, this clonotype turned up many times. The chain uses TRBV9 and TRBJ2-5; TRBD1 matches at 7 bases. Germline CDR1 and CDR2: SGDLS and YYNGEE. This CDR3 is built from 14 residues. The V and J ends lost 0 bases and 1 base, in that order; junction bases with no gene match: 0. For the CDR3, the DNA is TGTGCCAGCAGCGTAGGGACAGGCCAAGAGACCCAGTACTTC. Translating gives CASSVGTGQETQYF. Complete variable domain (other parts from reference TRBV9 and TRBJ2-5): DSGVTQTPKHLITATGQRVTLRCSPRSGDLSVYWYQQSLDQGLQFLIQYYNGEERAKGNILERFSAQQFPDLHSELNLSSLELGDSALYFCASSVGTGQETQYFGPGTRLLVL.

This clonotype was picked up many times. V gene TRBV4-1 combines with J gene TRBJ1-5, with D possibly matching TRBD1 (6 bases). The CDR3 consists of 13 residues. The V end was cut by 3 bases, the J end by 5 bases, with 8 bases between. Germline V gives CDR1 MGHRA, CDR2 YSYEKL. The CDR3: CASSHPGDQPQHF. The CDR3 region has the DNA TGCGCCAGCAGCCATCCAGGGGATCAGCCCCAGCATTTT.

V usage is TRBV6-5 and J usage is TRBJ1-4; a weak D match, TRBD1 (5 bases). This CDR3 is built from 12 residues. V was trimmed by 5 bases and J by 12 bases, leaving 13 bases between them. Looked up from germline, CDR1 is MNHEY and CDR2 is SVGAGI. DNA of the CDR3: TGTGCCAGCAGTGGGGACCCTAAAGAACTGTTTTTT. Its protein product is CASSGDPKELFF.

The chain combines TRBV12-3 or TRBV12-4 with TRBJ2-7, with 9 bases lining up with TRBD1. With 5 bases clipped from V and 4 bases from J, the junction kept 12 bases outside the gene matches. The CDR3 extends over 16 amino acids. The CDR3 nucleotides read TGTGCCAGCAGTCCCGATCACACAGGGGGCCCGTACGAGCAGTACTTC. Amino acid sequence: CASSPDHTGGPYEQYF.

This clonotype was recorded a few times. The J gene is TRBJ2-5, the V gene TRBV6-5; 10 bases align to TRBD2. CDR3 size: 16 residues. CDR1 MNHEY and CDR2 SVGAGI come from the germline V gene. V was clipped by 4 bases and J by 5 bases; unmatched bases: 10. Here the CDR3 DNA reads TGTGCCAGCAGTTCATCTAGCGGGAGCCTGCCGGAGACCCAGTACTTC. It encodes CASSSSSGSLPETQYF.